This is a list of T cell receptor beta chains from one sample in a study of HIV-infected patients and healthy controls. A single record per CDR3 protein comes from TCRdb applying MiXCR to the 5' RACE reads. The data contain 60,000 to 70,000 distinct CDR3 sequences, around 21% of them singletons. Sequencing input: CD4+ T cells from blood. Every receptor here comes from a human donor in good health. The CDR3 runs from the conserved cysteine through the conserved F or W. D genes are given only for firm matches. The listing skips clone size in some rows; elsewhere it reads once, few, many or a size class.

D gene	V gene	J gene	clone size	CDR3 protein	CDR3 DNA
NA	TRBV10-3	TRBJ2-5	NA	CASGVGPGETQYF	TGTGCCTCCGGAGTGGGGCCAGGGGAGACCCAGTACTTC
NA	TRBV7-2	TRBJ2-1	few	CASSYRVAGEQFF	TGTGCCAGCAGCTACAGGGTAGCCGGTGAGCAGTTCTTC
NA	TRBV20-1	TRBJ2-7	NA	CSAQPSSYEQYF	TGCAGTGCCCAGCCCAGCTCCTACGAGCAGTACTTC
NA	TRBV19	TRBJ1-1	few	CASRSVRDRGLNTEAFF	TGTGCCAGTAGATCCGTCCGGGATAGGGGTCTGAACACTGAAGCTTTCTTT
TRBD1	TRBV5-3	TRBJ2-6	many	CARSPGQGVDIIYYSGANVLTF	TGTGCCAGAAGCCCGGGACAGGGGGTCGACATTATCTATTACTCTGGGGCCAACGTCCTGACTTTC
TRBD1	TRBV6-2/TRBV6-3	TRBJ2-2	many	CANRSSFDRVTGELFF	TGTGCCAACAGATCCTCTTTTGACAGGGTGACCGGGGAGCTGTTTTTT
NA	TRBV2	TRBJ2-7	many	CASSEMRADSYEQYF	TGTGCCAGCAGTGAGATGCGAGCCGATTCCTACGAGCAGTACTTC
NA	TRBV7-2	TRBJ1-1	many	CASSSFPRGGSEAFF	TGTGCCAGCAGCTCCTTCCCTCGGGGGGGCTCTGAAGCTTTCTTT
NA	TRBV10-3	TRBJ1-1	many	CAISEGAITEAFF	TGTGCCATCAGTGAGGGGGCGATCACTGAAGCTTTCTTT
TRBD1	TRBV27	TRBJ1-6	few	CASSYRGSNNSPLHF	TGTGCCAGCAGTTACAGGGGGTCCAATAATTCACCCCTCCACTTT
TRBD2	TRBV7-3	TRBJ2-7	many	CASSLAGGHDEQYF	TGTGCCAGCAGCTTAGCGGGAGGGCACGACGAGCAGTACTTC
NA	TRBV18	TRBJ2-6	few	CASSPGDLVANVLTF	TGTGCCAGCTCACCAGGGGATCTAGTTGCCAACGTCCTGACTTTC
NA	TRBV6-6	TRBJ2-1	many	CASSYGNEQFF	TGTGCCAGCAGTTACGGAAATGAGCAGTTCTTC
NA	TRBV29-1	TRBJ2-7	many	CSADTGHPKGEQYF	TGCAGCGCTGACACCGGGCACCCTAAGGGGGAGCAGTACTTC
TRBD1	TRBV29-1	TRBJ1-1	few	CSVAYRTGGGLGTEAFF	TGCAGCGTTGCTTATAGGACAGGGGGCGGTTTGGGCACTGAAGCTTTCTTT
NA	TRBV24-1	TRBJ2-1	few	CATSVSGGGEQFF	TGTGCCACCAGCGTTAGTGGGGGTGGTGAGCAGTTCTTC
TRBD2	TRBV29-1	TRBJ2-1	many	CSGVSGRTYNEQFF	TGCAGCGGGGTTAGCGGGAGGACCTACAATGAGCAGTTCTTC
NA	TRBV4-1	TRBJ2-7	many	CASSQYVTVSSYEQYF	TGCGCCAGCAGCCAATACGTCACAGTAAGCTCCTACGAGCAGTACTTC
NA	TRBV27	TRBJ1-1	NA	CASSLSGRENTEAFF	TGTGCCAGCAGTTTATCAGGCAGGGAAAACACTGAAGCTTTCTTT
NA	TRBV30	TRBJ2-4	NA	CAWEDPGVAKNIQYF	TGTGCCTGGGAAGATCCAGGGGTTGCCAAAAACATTCAGTACTTC
TRBD1	TRBV6-5	TRBJ1-4	NA	CASRGTGEDEKLFF	TGTGCCAGCAGGGGGACAGGGGAGGATGAAAAACTGTTTTTT
TRBD2	TRBV12-3/TRBV12-4	TRBJ2-1	few	CASRNIAGEGNEQFF	TGTGCCAGCAGAAATATAGCGGGAGAGGGCAATGAGCAGTTCTTC
TRBD1	TRBV29-1	TRBJ1-4	few	CSAETGTGNEKLFF	TGCAGCGCTGAAACCGGGACAGGGAATGAAAAACTGTTTTTT
NA	TRBV29-1	TRBJ1-2	NA	CSLTTGFNYGYTF	TGCAGCCTAACGACCGGGTTTAACTATGGCTACACCTTC
NA	TRBV5-1	TRBJ2-7	many	CASSEQGSYEQYF	TGCGCCAGCTCAGAACAGGGATCCTACGAGCAGTACTTC
NA	TRBV19	TRBJ1-2	many	CASSMFGRNYGYTF	TGTGCCAGTAGTATGTTTGGCAGGAACTATGGCTACACCTTC
NA	TRBV24-1	TRBJ2-3	NA	CATSVGMSSTDTQYF	TGTGCCACCAGTGTTGGAATGTCTAGCACAGATACGCAGTATTTT
NA	TRBV30	TRBJ2-2	NA	CAWSKLGQGSTGELFF	TGTGCCTGGAGTAAACTCGGGCAGGGTAGCACCGGGGAGCTGTTTTTT
NA	TRBV30	TRBJ2-7	NA	CAWTPDPYEQYF	TGTGCCTGGACCCCCGACCCCTACGAGCAGTACTTC
NA	TRBV30	TRBJ1-1	NA	CAWGGTRTTEAFF	TGTGCCTGGGGGGGGACGCGAACGACTGAAGCTTTCTTT
NA	TRBV12-3/TRBV12-4	TRBJ2-4	many	CASSPQQGDIQYF	TGTGCCAGCAGTCCCCAACAGGGTGACATTCAGTACTTC
TRBD2	TRBV20-1	TRBJ2-2	many	CSARAGEGTGELFF	TGCAGTGCCCGAGCGGGAGAGGGCACCGGGGAGCTGTTTTTT
NA	TRBV7-9	TRBJ2-1	many	CASSLVKQALSNEQFF	TGTGCCAGCAGCTTAGTAAAGCAGGCGCTGAGCAATGAGCAGTTCTTC